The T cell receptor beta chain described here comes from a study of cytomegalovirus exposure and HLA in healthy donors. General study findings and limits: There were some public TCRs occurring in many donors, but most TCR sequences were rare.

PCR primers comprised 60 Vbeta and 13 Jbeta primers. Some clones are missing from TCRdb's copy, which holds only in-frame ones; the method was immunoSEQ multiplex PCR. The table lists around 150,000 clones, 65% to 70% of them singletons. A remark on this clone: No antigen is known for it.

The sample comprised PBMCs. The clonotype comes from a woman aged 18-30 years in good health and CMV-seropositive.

CDR3 sequence reads: CASRGLAKNIQYF. CDR3 in DNA: TGTGCCAGCAGGGGACTAGCCAAAAACATTCAGTACTTC. The rearrangement links TRBV2 to TRBJ2-4, with D possibly TRBD2 on 6 matching bases. The V end lost 6 bases, the J end lost 0 bases, and 6 bases lay between the germline ends. This CDR3 is built from 13 residues. CDR1 and CDR2 from the germline V gene are SNHLY and FYNNEI. The entire variable domain, with the rest obtained from reference TRBV2 and TRBJ2-4, is as follows: EPEVTQTPSHQVTQMGQEVILRCVPISNHLYFYWYRQILGQKVEFLVSFYNNEISEKSEIFDDQFSVERPDGSNFTLKIRSTKLEDSAMYFCASRGLAKNIQYFGAGTRLSVL.